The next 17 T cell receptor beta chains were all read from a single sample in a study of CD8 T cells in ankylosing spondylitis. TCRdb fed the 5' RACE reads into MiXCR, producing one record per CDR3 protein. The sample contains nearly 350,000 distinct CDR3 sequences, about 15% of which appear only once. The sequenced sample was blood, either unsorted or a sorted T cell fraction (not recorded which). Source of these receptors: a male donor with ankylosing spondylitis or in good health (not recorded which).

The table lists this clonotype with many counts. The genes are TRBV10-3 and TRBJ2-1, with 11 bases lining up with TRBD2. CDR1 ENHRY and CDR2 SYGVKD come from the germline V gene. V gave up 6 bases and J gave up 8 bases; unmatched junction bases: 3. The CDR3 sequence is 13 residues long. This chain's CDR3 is CAIRLAGVDEQFF. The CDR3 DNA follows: TGTGCCATCAGACTAGCGGGAGTCGATGAGCAGTTCTTC.

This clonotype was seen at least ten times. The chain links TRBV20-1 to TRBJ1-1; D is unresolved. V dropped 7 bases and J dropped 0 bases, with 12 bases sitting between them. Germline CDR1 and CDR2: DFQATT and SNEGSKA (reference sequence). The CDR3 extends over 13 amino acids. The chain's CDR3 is CSVESPMNTEAFF. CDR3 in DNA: TGCAGTGTTGAGAGTCCCATGAACACTGAAGCTTTCTTT.

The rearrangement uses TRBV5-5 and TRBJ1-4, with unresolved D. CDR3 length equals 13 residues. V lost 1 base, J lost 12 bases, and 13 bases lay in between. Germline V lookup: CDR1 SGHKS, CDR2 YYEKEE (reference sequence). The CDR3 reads CASSLTAGKQLFF. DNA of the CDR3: TGTGCCAGCAGCTTGACTGCGGGGAAACAACTGTTTTTT.

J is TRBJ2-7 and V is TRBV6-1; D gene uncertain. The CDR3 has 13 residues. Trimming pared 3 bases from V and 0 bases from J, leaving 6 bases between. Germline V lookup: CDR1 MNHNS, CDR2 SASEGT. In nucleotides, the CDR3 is TGTGCCAGCAGTGACGACTTCTCCTACGAGCAGTACTTC. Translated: CASSDDFSYEQYF.

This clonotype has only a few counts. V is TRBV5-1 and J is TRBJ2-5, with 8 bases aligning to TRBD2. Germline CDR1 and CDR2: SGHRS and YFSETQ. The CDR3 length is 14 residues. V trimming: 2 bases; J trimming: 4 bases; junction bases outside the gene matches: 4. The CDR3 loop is CASSLREGRETQYF. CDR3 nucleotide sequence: TGCGCCAGCAGCTTACGGGAGGGGCGAGAGACCCAGTACTTC.

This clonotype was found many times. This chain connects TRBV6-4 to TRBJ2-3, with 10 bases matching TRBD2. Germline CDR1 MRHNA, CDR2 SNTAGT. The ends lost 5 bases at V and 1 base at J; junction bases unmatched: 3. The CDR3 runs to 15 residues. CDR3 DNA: TGTGCCAGCAGTCGCCTAGCGGGGGGCACAGATACGCAGTATTTT. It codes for CASSRLAGGTDTQYF.

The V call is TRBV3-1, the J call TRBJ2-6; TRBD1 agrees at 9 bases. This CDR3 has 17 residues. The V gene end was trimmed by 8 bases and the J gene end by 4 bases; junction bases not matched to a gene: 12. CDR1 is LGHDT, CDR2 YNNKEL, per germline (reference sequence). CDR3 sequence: CASSNTGGASGANVLTF. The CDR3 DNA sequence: TGTGCCAGCTCCAACACAGGGGGCGCTTCCGGGGCCAACGTCCTGACTTTC.

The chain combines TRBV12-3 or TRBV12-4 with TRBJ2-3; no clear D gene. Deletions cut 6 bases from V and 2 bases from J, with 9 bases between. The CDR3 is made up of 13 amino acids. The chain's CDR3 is CASRSGFTDTQYF. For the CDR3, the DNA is TGTGCCAGCAGGTCAGGATTCACAGATACGCAGTATTTT.

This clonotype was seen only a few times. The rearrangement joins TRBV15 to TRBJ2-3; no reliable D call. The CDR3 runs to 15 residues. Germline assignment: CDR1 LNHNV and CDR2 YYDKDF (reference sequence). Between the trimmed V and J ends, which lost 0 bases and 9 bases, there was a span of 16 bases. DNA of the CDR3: TGTGCCACCAGCAGAGATTCTTCCCGACCCTCAACGCAGTATTTT. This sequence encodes CATSRDSSRPSTQYF.

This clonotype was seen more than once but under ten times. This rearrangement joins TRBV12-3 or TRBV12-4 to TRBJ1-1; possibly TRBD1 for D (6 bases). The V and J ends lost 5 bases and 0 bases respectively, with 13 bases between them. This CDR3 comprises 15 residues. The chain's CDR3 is CASSPRQDLNTEAFF. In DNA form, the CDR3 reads TGTGCCAGCAGTCCCCGACAGGACCTGAACACTGAAGCTTTCTTT.

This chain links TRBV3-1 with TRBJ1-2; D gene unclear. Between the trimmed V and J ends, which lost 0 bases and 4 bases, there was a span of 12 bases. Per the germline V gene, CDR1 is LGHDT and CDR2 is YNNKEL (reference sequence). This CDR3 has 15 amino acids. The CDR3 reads CASSQDADGIYGYTF. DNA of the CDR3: TGTGCCAGCAGCCAAGACGCGGACGGCATCTATGGCTACACCTTC.

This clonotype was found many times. This CDR3 is CASSIGRDNYGYTF. The CDR3 coding sequence is TGTGCCAGCAGTATAGGACGGGATAACTATGGCTACACCTTC. The V and J genes are TRBV12-3 or TRBV12-4 and TRBJ1-2, with D uncertain. The V and J ends lost 5 bases and 1 base respectively, with 11 bases between them. This CDR3 has 14 residues.

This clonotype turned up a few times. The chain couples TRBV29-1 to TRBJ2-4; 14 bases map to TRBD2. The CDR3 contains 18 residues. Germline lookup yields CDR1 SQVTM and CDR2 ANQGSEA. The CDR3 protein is CSAGGTSGSQSAKNIQYF. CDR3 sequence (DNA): TGCAGTGCAGGGGGGACTAGCGGGAGTCAGTCGGCCAAAAACATTCAGTACTTC.

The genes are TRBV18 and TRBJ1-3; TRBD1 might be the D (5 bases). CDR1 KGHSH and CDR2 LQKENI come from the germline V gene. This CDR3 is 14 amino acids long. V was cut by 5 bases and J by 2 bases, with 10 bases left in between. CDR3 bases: TGTGCCAGCTCAGAAGGGGTCGCTGGAAACACCATATATTTT. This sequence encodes CASSEGVAGNTIYF.

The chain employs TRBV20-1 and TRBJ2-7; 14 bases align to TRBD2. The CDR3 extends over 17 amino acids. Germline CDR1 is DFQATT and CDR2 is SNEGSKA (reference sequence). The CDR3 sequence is CCAEGPGLAGVTYEQYF. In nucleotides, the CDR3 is TGCTGCGCTGAGGGTCCGGGACTAGCGGGAGTTACCTACGAGCAGTACTTC.

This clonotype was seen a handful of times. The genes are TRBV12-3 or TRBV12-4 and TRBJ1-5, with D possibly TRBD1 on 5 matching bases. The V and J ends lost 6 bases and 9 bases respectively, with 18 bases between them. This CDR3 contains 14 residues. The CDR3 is CASSPSGTSGPQHF. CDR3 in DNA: TGTGCCAGCAGCCCCTCGGGGACGAGCGGGCCCCAGCATTTT.

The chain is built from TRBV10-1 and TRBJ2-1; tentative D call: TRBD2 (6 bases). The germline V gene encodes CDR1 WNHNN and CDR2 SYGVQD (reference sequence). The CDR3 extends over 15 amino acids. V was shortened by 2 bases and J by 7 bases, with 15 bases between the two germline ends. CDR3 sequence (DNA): TGCGCCAGCAGTGAGATTGCGGGGCCGGGGAATGAGCAGTTCTTC. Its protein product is CASSEIAGPGNEQFF.